This TCR beta chain stems from a study of blood T cell repertoires in COVID-19. Study information: The United States, Italy and Spain supplied acute and convalescent COVID-19 samples. The analysed material was cDNA or gDNA that came from T cells, B-cell-depleted T cells, or PBMCs.

As handled by the study authors: Reference gene primer amplification in the assay estimated nucleated cell counts. Sequencing used immunoSEQ multiplex PCR; TCRdb keeps in-frame clones, though not all of them. V and J calls and clone size are as listed in that table; D and trimming were resolved from the DNA. The sample holds over 300,000 clones, more than 70% seen once. The CDR3 contains 15 residues. Germline CDR1 is MNHEY and CDR2 is SVGAGI. V shed 4 bases and J 6 bases; nucleotides not matched to a gene: 8. The chain links TRBV6-5 to TRBJ1-2; 10 bases align to TRBD1. The sequenced material came from peripheral blood. The clonotype comes from a man in his late teens or twenties who had recovered from COVID-19. CDR3 protein: CASSLTGGMFNGYTF. Written as DNA, the CDR3 is TGTGCCAGCAGTTTGACAGGGGGCATGTTTAATGGCTACACCTTC.